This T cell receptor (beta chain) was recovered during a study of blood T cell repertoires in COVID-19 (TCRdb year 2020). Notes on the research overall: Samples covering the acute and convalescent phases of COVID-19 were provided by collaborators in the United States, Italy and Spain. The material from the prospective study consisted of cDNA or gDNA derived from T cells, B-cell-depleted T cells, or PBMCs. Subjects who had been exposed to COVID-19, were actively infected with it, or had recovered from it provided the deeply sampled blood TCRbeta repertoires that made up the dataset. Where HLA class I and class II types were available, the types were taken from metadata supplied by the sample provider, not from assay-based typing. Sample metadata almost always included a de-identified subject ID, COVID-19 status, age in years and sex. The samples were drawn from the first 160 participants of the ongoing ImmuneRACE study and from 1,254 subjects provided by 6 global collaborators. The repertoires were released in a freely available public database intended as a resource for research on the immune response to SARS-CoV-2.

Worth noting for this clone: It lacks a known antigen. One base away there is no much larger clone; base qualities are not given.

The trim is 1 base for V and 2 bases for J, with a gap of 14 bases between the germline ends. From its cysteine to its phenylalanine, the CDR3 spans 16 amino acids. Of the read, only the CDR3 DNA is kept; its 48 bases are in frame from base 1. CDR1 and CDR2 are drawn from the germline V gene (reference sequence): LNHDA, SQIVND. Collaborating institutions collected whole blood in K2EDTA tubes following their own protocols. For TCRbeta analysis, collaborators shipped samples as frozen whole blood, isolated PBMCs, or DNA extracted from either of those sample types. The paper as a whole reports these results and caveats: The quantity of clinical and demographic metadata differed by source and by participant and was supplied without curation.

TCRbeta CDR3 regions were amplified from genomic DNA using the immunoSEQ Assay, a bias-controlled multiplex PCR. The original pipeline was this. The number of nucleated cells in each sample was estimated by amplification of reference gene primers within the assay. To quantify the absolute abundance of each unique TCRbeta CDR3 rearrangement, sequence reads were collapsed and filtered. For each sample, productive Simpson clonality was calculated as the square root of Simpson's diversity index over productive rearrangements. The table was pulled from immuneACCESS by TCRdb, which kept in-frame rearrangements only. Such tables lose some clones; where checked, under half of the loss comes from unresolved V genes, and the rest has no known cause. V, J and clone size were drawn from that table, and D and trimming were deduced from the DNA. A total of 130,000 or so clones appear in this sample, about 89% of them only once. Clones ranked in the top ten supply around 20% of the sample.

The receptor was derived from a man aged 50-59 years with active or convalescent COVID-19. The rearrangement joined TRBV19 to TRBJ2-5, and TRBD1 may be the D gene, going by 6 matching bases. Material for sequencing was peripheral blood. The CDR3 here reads CASSIVGTRMQETQYF. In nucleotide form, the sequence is TGTGCCAGTAGTATAGTCGGGACACGGATGCAAGAGACCCAGTACTTC.